This T cell receptor (beta chain) was identified during a study of human thymus T cells. Method: immunoSEQ multiplex PCR; TCRdb's copy keeps in-frame clones and lacks some. In the table there are tens of thousands of clones, around 94% of which are singletons. CDR1 is SGHDT and CDR2 is YYEEEE in the germline V gene. The CDR3 contains 16 residues. V shed 3 bases, J shed 4 bases, and the junction held 2 bases outside the gene matches. An approximately 0.45-1 mL peripheral blood aliquot was taken intraoperatively from four of eight donors. All available leukocytes, rather than a set cell count, yielded the blood DNA.

The chain employs TRBV5-6 and TRBJ2-2, with 14 bases matching TRBD2. Sequenced: blood. The source is a boy less than two years old with a congenital heart defect but otherwise immunologically healthy. CDR3 region: CASSSGLAGGTGELFF. The CDR3 DNA is TGTGCCAGCAGCTCCGGACTAGCGGGGGGCACCGGGGAGCTGTTTTTT.